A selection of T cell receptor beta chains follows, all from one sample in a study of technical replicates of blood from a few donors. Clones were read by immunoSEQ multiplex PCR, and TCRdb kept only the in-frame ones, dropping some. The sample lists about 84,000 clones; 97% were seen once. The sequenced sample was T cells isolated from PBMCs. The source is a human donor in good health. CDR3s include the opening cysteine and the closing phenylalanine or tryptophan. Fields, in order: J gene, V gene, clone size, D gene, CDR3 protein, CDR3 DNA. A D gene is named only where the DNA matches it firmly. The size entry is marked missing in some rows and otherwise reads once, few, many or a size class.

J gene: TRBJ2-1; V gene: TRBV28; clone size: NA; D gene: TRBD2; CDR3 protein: CASSGGDLAGTYNEQFF; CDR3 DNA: TGTGCCAGCAGTGGGGGGGACCTAGCGGGTACCTACAATGAGCAGTTCTTC
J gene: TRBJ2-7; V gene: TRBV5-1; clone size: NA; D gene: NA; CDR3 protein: CASSLVGSPHEQYF; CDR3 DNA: TGCGCCAGCAGCTTGGTGGGCAGTCCCCACGAGCAGTACTTC
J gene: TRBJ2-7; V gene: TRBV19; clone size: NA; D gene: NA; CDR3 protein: CASSEGQGHDEQYF; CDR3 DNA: TGTGCCAGTAGCGAAGGCCAGGGCCACGACGAGCAGTACTTC
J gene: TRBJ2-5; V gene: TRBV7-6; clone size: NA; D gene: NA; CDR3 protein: CASSRYRVRVQETQYF; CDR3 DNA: TGTGCCAGCAGCAGATATAGGGTCAGGGTTCAAGAGACCCAGTACTTC
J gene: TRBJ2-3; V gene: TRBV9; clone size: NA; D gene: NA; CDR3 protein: CASSVGLTPTDTQYF; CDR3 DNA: TGTGCCAGCAGCGTTGGACTGACCCCCACAGATACGCAGTATTTT
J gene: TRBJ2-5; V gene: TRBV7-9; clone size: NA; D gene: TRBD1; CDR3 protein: CASSFTTGDWGETQYF; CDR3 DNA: TGTGCCAGCAGCTTTACGACAGGGGATTGGGGGGAGACCCAGTACTTC
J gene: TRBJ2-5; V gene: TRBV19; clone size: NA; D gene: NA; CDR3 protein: CASSPSLYQETQYF; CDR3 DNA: TGTGCCAGTAGTCCCTCCCTGTACCAAGAGACCCAGTACTTC
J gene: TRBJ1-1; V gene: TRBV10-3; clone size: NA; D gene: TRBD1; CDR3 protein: CAISESAGGNTEAFF; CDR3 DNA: TGTGCCATCAGTGAGTCCGCAGGGGGGAACACTGAAGCTTTCTTT
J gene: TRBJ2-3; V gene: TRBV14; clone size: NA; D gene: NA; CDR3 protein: CASSQVEVIIREGLADTQYF; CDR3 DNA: TGTGCCAGCAGCCAAGTTGAGGTTATCATTCGCGAGGGCCTCGCAGATACGCAGTATTTT
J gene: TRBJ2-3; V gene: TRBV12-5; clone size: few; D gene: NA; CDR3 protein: CASGLVLRQADTQYF; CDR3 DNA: TGTGCTAGTGGTTTGGTACTCCGACAGGCGGATACGCAGTATTTT
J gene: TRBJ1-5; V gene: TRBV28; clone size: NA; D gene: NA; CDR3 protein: CASSLGQPQHF; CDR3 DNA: TGTGCCAGCAGTTTGGGCCAGCCCCAGCATTTT
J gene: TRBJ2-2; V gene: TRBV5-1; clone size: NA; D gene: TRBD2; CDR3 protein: CASSSGLAGAYTGELFF; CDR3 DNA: TGCGCCAGCAGCTCGGGACTAGCGGGAGCCTACACCGGGGAGCTGTTTTTT
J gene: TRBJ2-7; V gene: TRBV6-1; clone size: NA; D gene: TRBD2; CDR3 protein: CASSVSSGGFYYEQYF; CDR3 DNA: TGTGCCAGCAGTGTTTCCAGCGGGGGGTTTTACTACGAGCAGTACTTC
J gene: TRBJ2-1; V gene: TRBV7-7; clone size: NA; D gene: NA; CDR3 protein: CASSQQVYNEQFF; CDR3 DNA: TGTGCCAGCAGCCAACAGGTTTACAATGAGCAGTTCTTC
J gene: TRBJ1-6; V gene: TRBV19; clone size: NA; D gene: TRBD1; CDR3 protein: CASSIDRDRVNSPLHF; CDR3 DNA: TGTGCCAGTAGTATAGACCGGGACAGGGTGAATTCACCCCTCCACTTT
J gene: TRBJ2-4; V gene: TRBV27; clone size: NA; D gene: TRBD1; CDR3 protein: CASRTGKNIQYF; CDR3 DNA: TGTGCCAGCAGGACAGGGAAAAACATTCAGTACTTC
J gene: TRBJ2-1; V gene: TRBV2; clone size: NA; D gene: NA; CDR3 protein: CASSEEGRDNNEQFF; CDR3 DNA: TGTGCCAGCAGTGAAGAGGGGCGGGATAATAATGAGCAGTTCTTC
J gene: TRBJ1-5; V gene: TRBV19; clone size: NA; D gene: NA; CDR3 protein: CASSGSGQRNSNQPQHF; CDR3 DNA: TGTGCCAGTAGTGGATCCGGACAGCGGAATAGCAATCAGCCCCAGCATTTT
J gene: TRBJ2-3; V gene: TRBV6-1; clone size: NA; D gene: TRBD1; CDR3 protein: CAILGAGGPDTQYF; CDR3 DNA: TGTGCCATTCTGGGGGCAGGGGGACCGGATACGCAGTATTTT
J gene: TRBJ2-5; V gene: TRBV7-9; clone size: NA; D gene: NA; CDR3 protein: CASSWTGGMKTQYF; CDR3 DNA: TGTGCCAGCAGCTGGACCGGGGGTATGAAGACCCAGTACTTC
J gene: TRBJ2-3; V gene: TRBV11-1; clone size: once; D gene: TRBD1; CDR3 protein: CASSSKTGGLGDTQYF; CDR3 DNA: TGTGCCAGCAGCTCTAAGACAGGGGGCTTAGGGGATACGCAGTATTTT
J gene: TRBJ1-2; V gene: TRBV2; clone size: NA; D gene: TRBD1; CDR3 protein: CASRLVGTANYGYTF; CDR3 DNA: TGTGCCAGCAGGTTGGTGGGGACAGCTAACTATGGCTACACCTTC
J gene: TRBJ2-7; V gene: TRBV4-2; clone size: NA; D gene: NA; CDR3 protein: CASSQNRNYEQYF; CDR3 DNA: TGTGCCAGCAGCCAAAATAGAAATTACGAGCAGTACTTC
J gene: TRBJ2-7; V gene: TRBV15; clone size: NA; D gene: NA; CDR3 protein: CATLDSFSYEQYF; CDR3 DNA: TGTGCCACCTTGGACAGTTTCTCCTACGAGCAGTACTTC
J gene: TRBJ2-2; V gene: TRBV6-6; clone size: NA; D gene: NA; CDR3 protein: CASSYHDTGELFF; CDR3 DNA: TGTGCCAGCAGTTACCATGACACCGGGGAGCTGTTTTTT
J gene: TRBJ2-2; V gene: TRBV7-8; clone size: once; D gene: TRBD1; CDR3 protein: CASRARTGVNTGELFF; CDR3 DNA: TGTGCCAGCAGAGCCAGGACAGGGGTAAACACCGGGGAGCTGTTTTTT
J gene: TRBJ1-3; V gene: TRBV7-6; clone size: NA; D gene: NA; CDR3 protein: CASSRPDSRVQGGNTIYF; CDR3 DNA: TGTGCCAGCAGCCGTCCAGACTCCAGGGTGCAGGGTGGAAACACCATATATTTT
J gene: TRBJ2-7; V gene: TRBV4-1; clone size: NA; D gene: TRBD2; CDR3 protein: CASSSQEAGSSYEQYF; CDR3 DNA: TGCGCCAGCAGCTCACAAGAAGCGGGGAGCTCCTACGAGCAGTACTTC
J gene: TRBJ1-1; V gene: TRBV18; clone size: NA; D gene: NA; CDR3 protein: CASSPLEGGTEAFF; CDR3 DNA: TGTGCCAGCTCACCACTGGAGGGAGGCACTGAAGCTTTCTTT
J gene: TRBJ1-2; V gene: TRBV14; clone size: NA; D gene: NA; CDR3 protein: CASSETANYGYTF; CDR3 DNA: TGTGCCAGCAGCGAAACAGCAAACTATGGCTACACCTTC
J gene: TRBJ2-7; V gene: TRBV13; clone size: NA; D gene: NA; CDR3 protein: CASHSRGGKGEQYF; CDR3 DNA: TGTGCCAGCCACTCTAGGGGGGGGAAAGGCGAGCAGTACTTC
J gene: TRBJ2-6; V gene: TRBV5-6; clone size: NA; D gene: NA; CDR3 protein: CASSQRGTGANVLTF; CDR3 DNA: TGTGCCAGCAGCCAACGGGGTACGGGGGCCAACGTCCTGACTTTC
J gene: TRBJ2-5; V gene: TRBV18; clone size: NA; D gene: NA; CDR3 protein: CASSPRGGETQYF; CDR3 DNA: TGTGCCAGCTCACCAAGGGGTGGAGAGACCCAGTACTTC
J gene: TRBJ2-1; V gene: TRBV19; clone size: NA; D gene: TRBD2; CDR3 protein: CASSPISGITYNEQFF; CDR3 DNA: TGTGCCAGTAGTCCAATTAGCGGGATTACCTACAATGAGCAGTTCTTC
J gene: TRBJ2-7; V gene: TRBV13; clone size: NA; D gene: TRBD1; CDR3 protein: CASSLLGQGAGEQYF; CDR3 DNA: TGTGCCAGCAGCTTACTGGGACAGGGGGCAGGCGAGCAGTACTTC
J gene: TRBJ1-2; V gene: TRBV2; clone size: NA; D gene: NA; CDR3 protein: CASSGFKNNYGYTYGYTF; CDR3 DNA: TGTGCCAGCAGTGGATTTAAGAACAACTATGGCTACACCTATGGCTACACCTTC
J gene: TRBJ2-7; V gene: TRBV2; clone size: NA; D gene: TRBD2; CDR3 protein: CASNEGLAGGSYEQYF; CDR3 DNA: TGTGCCAGCAACGAGGGACTAGCGGGAGGATCCTACGAGCAGTACTTC
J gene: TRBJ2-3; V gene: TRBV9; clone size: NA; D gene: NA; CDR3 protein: CASSVVVSSTDTQYF; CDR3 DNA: TGTGCCAGCAGCGTAGTAGTCTCTAGCACAGATACGCAGTATTTT
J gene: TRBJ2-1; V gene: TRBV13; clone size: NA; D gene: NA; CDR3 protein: CASSSRTLWNNEQFF; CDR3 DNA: TGTGCCAGCAGCTCTAGAACTCTCTGGAACAATGAGCAGTTCTTC
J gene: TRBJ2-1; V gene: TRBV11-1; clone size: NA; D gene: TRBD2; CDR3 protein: CASSGIGDYRNEQFF; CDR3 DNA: TGTGCCAGCAGCGGAATTGGGGACTACCGCAATGAGCAGTTCTTC
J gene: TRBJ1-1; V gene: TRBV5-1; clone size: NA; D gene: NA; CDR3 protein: CASSSPTLGDTEAFF; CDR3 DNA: TGCGCCAGCAGCTCGCCGACCCTAGGAGACACTGAAGCTTTCTTT
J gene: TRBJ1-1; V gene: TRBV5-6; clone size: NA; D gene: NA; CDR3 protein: CAGRGGEFPMNTEAFF; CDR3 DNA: TGTGCCGGAAGGGGAGGGGAGTTCCCTATGAACACTGAAGCTTTCTTT
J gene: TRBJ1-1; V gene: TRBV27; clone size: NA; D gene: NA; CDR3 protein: CASSFQGRGEAFF; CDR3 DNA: TGTGCCAGCAGTTTTCAGGGGAGGGGTGAAGCTTTCTTT
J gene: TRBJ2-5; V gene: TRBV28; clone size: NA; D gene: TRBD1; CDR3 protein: CASRGTAQETQYF; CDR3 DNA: TGTGCCAGCAGGGGGACAGCTCAAGAGACCCAGTACTTC
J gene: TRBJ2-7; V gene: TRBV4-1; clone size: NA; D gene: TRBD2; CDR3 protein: CASSQGGLAGVATYEQYF; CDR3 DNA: TGCGCCAGCAGCCAAGGGGGACTAGCGGGAGTGGCCACCTACGAGCAGTACTTC